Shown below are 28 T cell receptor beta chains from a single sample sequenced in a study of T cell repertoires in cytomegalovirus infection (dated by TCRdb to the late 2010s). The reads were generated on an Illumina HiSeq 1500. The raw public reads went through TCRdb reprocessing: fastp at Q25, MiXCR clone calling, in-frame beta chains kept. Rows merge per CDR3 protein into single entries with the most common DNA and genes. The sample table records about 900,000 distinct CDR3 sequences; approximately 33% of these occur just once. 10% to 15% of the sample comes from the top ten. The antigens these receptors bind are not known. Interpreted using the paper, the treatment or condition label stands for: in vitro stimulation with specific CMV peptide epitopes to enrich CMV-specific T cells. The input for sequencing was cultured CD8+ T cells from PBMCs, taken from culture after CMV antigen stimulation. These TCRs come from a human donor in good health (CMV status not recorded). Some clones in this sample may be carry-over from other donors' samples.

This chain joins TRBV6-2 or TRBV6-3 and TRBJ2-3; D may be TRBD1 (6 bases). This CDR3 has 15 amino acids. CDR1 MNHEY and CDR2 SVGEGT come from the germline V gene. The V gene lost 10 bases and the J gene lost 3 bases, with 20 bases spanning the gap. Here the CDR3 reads CATAGPGGPTDTQYF. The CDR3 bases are TGTGCCACCGCTGGACCTGGGGGCCCGACAGATACGCAGTATTTT.

The CDR3 protein is CASSLRGGPRPDTEAFF. CDR3 DNA: TGTGCCAGCAGCTTAAGGGGGGGACCCCGGCCGGACACTGAAGCTTTCTTT. This rearrangement joins TRBV7-9 to TRBJ1-1, with D perhaps TRBD1 (6 bases). CDR1 and CDR2 (germline): SEHNR, FQNEAQ (reference sequence). This CDR3 has 17 residues. V was shortened by 2 bases and J by 3 bases, with 19 bases between the two germline ends.

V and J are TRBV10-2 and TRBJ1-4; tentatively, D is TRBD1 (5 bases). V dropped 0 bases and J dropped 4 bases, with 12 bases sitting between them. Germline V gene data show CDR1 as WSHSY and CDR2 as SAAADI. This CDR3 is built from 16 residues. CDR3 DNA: TGCGCCAGCAGTGAGTCGGGGGGACGGATTAATGAAAAACTGTTTTTT. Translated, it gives CASSESGGRINEKLFF.

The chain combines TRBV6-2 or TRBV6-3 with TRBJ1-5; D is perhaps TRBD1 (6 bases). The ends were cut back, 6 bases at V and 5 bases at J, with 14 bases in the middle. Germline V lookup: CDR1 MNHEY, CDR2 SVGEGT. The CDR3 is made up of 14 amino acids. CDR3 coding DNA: TGTGCCAGCAGCTGGGACACCCAGTATCAGCCCCAGCATTTT. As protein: CASSWDTQYQPQHF.

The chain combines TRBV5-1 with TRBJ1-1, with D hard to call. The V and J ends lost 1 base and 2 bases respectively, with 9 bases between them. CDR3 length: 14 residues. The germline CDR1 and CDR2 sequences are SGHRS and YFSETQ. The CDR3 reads CASSLPTANTEAFF. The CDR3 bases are TGCGCCAGCAGCTTGCCAACGGCAAACACTGAAGCTTTCTTT.

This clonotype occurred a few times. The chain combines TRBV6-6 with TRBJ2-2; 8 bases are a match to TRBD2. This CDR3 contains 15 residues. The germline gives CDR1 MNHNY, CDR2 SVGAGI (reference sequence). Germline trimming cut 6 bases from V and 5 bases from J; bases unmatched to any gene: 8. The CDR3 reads CASRSSGGVTGELFF. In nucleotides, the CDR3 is TGTGCCAGCAGGTCCTCGGGGGGGGTGACCGGGGAGCTGTTTTTT.

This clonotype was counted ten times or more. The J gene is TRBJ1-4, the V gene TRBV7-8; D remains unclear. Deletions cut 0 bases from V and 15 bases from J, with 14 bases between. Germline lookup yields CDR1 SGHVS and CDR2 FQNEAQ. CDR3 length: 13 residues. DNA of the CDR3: TGTGCCAGCAGCTTAGCGGGGATAGAATACTTGTTTTTT. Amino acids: CASSLAGIEYLFF.

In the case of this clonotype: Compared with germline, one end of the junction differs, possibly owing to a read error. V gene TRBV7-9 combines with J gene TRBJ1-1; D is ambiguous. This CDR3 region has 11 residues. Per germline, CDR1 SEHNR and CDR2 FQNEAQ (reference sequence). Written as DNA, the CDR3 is TGTGCCAGCAGCTTAAGCACTAAAGCTTTCTTT. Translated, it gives CASSLSTKAFF.

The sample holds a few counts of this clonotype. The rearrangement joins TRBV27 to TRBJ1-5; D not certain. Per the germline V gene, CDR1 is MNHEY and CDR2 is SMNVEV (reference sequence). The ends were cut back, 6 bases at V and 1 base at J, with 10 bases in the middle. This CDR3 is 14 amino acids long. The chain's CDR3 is CASRVGGSNQPQHF. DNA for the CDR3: TGTGCCAGCAGGGTGGGTGGCAGCAATCAGCCCCAGCATTTT.

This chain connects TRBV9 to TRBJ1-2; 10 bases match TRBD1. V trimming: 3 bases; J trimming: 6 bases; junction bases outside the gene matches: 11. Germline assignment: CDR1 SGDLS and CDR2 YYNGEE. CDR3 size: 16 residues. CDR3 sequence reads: CASSAEGQGYDDGYTF. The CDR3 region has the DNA TGTGCCAGCAGCGCAGAGGGACAGGGGTATGATGATGGCTACACCTTC.

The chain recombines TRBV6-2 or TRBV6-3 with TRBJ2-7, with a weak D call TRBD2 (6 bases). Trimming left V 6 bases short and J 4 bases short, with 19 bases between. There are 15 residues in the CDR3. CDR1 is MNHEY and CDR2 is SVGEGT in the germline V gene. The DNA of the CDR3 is TGTGCCAGCAGGCCTAGCGACTCCATCTTATACGAGCAGTACGTC. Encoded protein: CASRPSDSILYEQYV.

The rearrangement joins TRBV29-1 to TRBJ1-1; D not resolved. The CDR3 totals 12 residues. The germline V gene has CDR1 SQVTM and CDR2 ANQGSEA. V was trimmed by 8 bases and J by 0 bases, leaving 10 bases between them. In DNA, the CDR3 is TGCAGCATTGTGGCAGTGAACACTGAAGCTTTCTTT. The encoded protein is CSIVAVNTEAFF.

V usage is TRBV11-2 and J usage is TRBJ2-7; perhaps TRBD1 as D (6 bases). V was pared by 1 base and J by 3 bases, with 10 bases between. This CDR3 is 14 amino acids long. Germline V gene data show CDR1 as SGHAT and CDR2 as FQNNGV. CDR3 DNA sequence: TGTGCCAGCAGCTTAGCGACAGGTTACTACGAGCAGTACGTC. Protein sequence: CASSLATGYYEQYV.

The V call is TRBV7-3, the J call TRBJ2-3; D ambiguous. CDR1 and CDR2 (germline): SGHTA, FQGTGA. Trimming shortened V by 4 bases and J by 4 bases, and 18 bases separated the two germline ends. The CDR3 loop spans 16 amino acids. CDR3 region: CASSSSSMVGADTQYF. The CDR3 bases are TGTGCCAGCAGCTCCAGTTCGATGGTTGGGGCAGATACGCAGTATTTT.

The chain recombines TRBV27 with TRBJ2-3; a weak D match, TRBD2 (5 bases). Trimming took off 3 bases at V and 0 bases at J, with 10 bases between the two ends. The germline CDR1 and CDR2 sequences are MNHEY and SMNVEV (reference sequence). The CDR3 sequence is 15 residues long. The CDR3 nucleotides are TGTGCCAGCAGTTTCGCGGGCCCCAGCACAGATACGCAGTATTTT. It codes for CASSFAGPSTDTQYF.

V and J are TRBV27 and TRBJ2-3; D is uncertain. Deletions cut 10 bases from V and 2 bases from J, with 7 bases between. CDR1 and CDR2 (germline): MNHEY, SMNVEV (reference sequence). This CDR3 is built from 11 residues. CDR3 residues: CATENTDTQYF. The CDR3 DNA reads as TGTGCCACCGAGAACACAGATACGCAGTATTTT.

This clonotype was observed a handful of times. CDR3 loop: CASSPQDRGLTGELFF. The DNA of the CDR3 is TGTGCCAGCAGCCCTCAGGACAGGGGGTTGACCGGGGAGCTGTTTTTT. The rearrangement uses TRBV9 and TRBJ2-2; 10 bases fit TRBD1. This CDR3 contains 16 residues. Looked up from germline, CDR1 is SGDLS and CDR2 is YYNGEE. V shed 4 bases, J shed 5 bases, and the junction held 8 bases outside the gene matches.

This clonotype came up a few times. CDR3 in amino acids: CASTGGIAGANVLTF. DNA for the CDR3: TGTGCCAGCACGGGAGGTATTGCTGGGGCCAACGTCCTGACTTTC. This chain links TRBV27 with TRBJ2-6, with TRBD2 matching over 7 bases. CDR3 size: 15 residues. Germline lookup yields CDR1 MNHEY and CDR2 SMNVEV (reference sequence). J was trimmed by 2 bases and V by 7 bases; bases with no gene match: 5. Complete variable domain (other parts from reference TRBV27 and TRBJ2-6): EAQVTQNPRYLITVTGKKLTVTCSQNMNHEYMSWYRQDPGLGLRQIYYSMNVEVTDKGDVPEGYKVSRKEKRNFPLILESPSPNQTSLYFCASTGGIAGANVLTFGAGSRLTVL.

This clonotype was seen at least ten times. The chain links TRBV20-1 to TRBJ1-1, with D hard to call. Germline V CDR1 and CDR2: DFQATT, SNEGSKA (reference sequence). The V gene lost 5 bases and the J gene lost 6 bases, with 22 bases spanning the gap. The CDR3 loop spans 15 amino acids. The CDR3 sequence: CSAFRILRDPAEAFF. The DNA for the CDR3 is TGCAGTGCTTTCCGGATATTAAGGGATCCGGCTGAAGCTTTCTTT.

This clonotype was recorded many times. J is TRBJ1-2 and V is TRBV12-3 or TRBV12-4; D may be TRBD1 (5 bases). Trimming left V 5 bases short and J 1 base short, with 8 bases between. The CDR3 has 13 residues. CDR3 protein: CASSQTVNYGYTF. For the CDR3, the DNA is TGTGCCAGCAGTCAGACAGTTAACTATGGCTACACCTTC.

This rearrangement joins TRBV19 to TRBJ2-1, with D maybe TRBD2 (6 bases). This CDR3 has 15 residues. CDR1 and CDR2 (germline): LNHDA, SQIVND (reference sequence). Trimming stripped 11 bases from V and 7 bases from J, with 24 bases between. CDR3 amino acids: CAVSISSDDRNEQFF. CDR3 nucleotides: TGTGCCGTGAGTATTTCTAGCGACGATAGGAATGAGCAGTTCTTC.

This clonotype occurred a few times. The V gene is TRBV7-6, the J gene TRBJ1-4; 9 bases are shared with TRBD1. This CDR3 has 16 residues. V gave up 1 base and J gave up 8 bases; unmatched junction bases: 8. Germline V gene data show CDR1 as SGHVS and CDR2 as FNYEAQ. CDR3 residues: CASSLGPGQGGEKLFF. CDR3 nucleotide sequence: TGTGCCAGCAGCTTAGGTCCGGGACAGGGTGGAGAAAAACTGTTTTTT.

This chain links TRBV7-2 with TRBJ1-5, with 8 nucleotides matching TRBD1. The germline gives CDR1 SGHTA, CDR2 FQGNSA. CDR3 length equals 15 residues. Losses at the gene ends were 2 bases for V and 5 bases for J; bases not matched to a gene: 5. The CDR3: CASSLIPGGDQPQHF. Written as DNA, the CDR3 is TGTGCCAGCAGCTTAATTCCAGGGGGCGATCAGCCCCAGCATTTT.

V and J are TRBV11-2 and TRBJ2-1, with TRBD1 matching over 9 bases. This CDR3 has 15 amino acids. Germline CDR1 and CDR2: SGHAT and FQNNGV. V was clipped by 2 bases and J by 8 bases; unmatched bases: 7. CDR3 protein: CASSLRTGERDEQFF. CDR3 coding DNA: TGTGCCAGCAGCTTAAGGACAGGGGAAAGGGATGAGCAGTTCTTC.

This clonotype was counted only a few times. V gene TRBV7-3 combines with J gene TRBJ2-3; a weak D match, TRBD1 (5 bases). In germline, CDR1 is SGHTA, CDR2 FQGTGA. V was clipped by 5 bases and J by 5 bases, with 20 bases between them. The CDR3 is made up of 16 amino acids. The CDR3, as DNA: TGTGCCAGCAGCCCCCTCACGGGCAGGGCCGGAGATACGCAGTATTTT. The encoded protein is CASSPLTGRAGDTQYF.

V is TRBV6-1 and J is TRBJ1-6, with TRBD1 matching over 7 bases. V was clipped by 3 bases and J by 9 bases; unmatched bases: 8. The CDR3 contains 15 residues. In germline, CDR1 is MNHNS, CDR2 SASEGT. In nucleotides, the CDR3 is TGTGCCAGCAGTGACCTGACAGGGTCGACTTCACCCCTCCACTTT. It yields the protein CASSDLTGSTSPLHF.

CDR3 amino acids: CASSQGILVYGYTF. The CDR3, as DNA: TGCGCCAGCAGCCAAGGAATCCTTGTCTATGGCTACACCTTC. The rearrangement uses TRBV4-3 and TRBJ1-2; D uncertain. CDR1 is LGHNA, CDR2 YSLEER, per germline. The CDR3 has 14 residues. V gave up 1 base and J gave up 4 bases, with 10 bases separating them.

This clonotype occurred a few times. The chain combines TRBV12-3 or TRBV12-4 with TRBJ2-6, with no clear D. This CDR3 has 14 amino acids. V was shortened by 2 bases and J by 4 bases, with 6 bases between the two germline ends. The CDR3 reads CASSLPLGANVLTF. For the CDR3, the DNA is TGTGCCAGCAGTTTACCCCTGGGGGCCAACGTCCTGACTTTC.